This note documents a single T cell receptor (beta chain) sequence. Its specificity is not known. The sample belongs to a study of cytomegalovirus exposure and HLA in healthy donors. General study points: The classifier was said to identify cytomegalovirus status with high specificity and sensitivity.

The primer mix had 60 Vbeta and 13 Jbeta primers. TCRdb's copy holds only in-frame clones and misses some; the assay was immunoSEQ multiplex PCR. The data show about 170,000 clones, approximately 72% seen once. Germline values: CDR1 SEHNR, CDR2 FQNEAQ (reference sequence). The CDR3 length is 18 residues. The trim removed 3 bases at V and 1 base at J, leaving 13 bases unmatched. The chain is built from TRBV7-9 and TRBJ1-1; 8 bases line up with TRBD1. The sequencing sample was made of PBMCs. The clonotype comes from a female donor in good health and CMV-seronegative. The CDR3 region has the DNA TGTGCCAGCAGCTTCCCCACCGCAGGGGGCGGTCGGAACACTGAAGCTTTCTTT. It encodes CASSFPTAGGGRNTEAFF.